The sequence of this TCR beta chain was determined in a study of radiation and T cells in renal cell carcinoma. The CDR3 is 13 residues long. V was pared by 6 bases and J by 1 base, with 6 bases between. Germline-derived CDR1 and CDR2 are MNHEY and SVGAGI. As regards this clone: What it binds is unknown.

Measured with immunoSEQ multiplex PCR; TCRdb has only the in-frame clones, and not every one. Of roughly 100,000 clones listed, roughly 90% were seen once; the top ten hold almost 8%. Time point meaning: baseline pretreatment blood. Treatment described: 15 Gy SBRT to primary tumor, nephrectomy 4 weeks later. Blood was sampled at baseline, 2 weeks and 4 weeks after SBRT. Study-level results: From baseline, blood top tumor clonotypes peaked at 2 weeks post-radiation. Baseline intratumoral clonotype presence is unknown without pretreatment biopsies.

The clonotype originates from a man aged 50-59 years with renal cell carcinoma. The V and J genes are TRBV6-5 and TRBJ2-2; D unresolved. Sequencing used blood, obtained from a patient whose treatment included radiotherapy and nephrectomy. CDR3 coding DNA: TGTGCCAGCAGCAAGAGGAACACCGGGGAGCTGTTTTTT. This sequence encodes CASSKRNTGELFF.